Following are 4 T cell receptor beta chains from one sample sequenced in a study of response to subunit inactivated influenza vaccine. In TCRdb, the RT-PCR reads were re-called with MiXCR into one record per CDR3 protein. The sample contains around 470,000 distinct CDR3 sequences, around 7.9% of which appear only once. The sample here was PBMCs from blood, taken 23 to 25 months after vaccination. Source of these receptors: a man aged 45 to 75 who received an inactivated influenza vaccine.

In regard to this clonotype: A much larger clone is a single base away; this may be a read error. The chain is built from TRBV7-6 and TRBJ2-3, with 10 bases identical to TRBD2. The CDR3 is 14 residues long. Germline lookup yields CDR1 SGHVS and CDR2 FNYEAQ. The trim removed 5 bases at V and 6 bases at J, leaving 5 bases unmatched. The CDR3 spells CASSAGSGRDTQYF. The DNA of the CDR3 is TGTGCCAGCAGCGCGGGTAGCGGGAGGGATACGCAGTATTTT.

Many counts were recorded for this clonotype. CDR3 protein: CASSLAPPRGPPNEQFF. The CDR3 DNA is TGTGCCAGCAGTTTAGCGCCCCCCAGGGGGCCACCTAATGAGCAGTTCTTC. This chain links TRBV12-3 or TRBV12-4 with TRBJ2-1; 8 bases are a match to TRBD1. The CDR3 consists of 17 residues. With 0 bases clipped from V and 7 bases from J, the junction kept 11 bases outside the gene matches.

This clonotype was counted at least ten times. V is TRBV20-1 and J is TRBJ2-5, with 9 positions matching TRBD2. This CDR3 has 16 amino acids. The junction had 10 bases not matched to a gene; V was cut back by 3 bases and J by 2 bases. CDR1 and CDR2 (germline): DFQATT, SNEGSKA (reference sequence). The CDR3 here is CSASGSGGKAQETQYF. The CDR3 bases are TGCAGTGCTAGTGGTAGCGGGGGAAAGGCACAAGAGACCCAGTACTTC.

V is TRBV5-8 and J is TRBJ2-2, with no clear D. This CDR3 is built from 15 residues. V was trimmed by 0 bases and J by 4 bases, leaving 10 bases between them. In germline, CDR1 is SGHTS, CDR2 YDEGEE. This CDR3 is CASSLEAEITGELFF. CDR3 DNA sequence: TGTGCCAGCAGCTTGGAGGCGGAGATCACCGGGGAGCTGTTTTTT.